This T cell receptor (beta chain) was profiled in a study of blood T cell repertoires in COVID-19. Study summary: Acute and convalescent COVID-19 samples came from the United States, Italy and Spain. From T cells, B-cell-depleted T cells, or PBMCs came the material, which was cDNA or gDNA.

The germline V gene has CDR1 SQVTM and CDR2 ANQGSEA. CDR3 length equals 14 residues. The V segment lost 7 bases and the J segment 3 bases; nucleotides outside the gene matches: 7. The assay was immunoSEQ multiplex PCR, and TCRdb's table has in-frame clones only and misses some. This sample has hundreds of thousands of clones; 90% occur once, and the top ten carry 0.2% to 0.3%. The TCR originated in a young woman with acute or convalescent COVID-19. The V gene is TRBV29-1, the J gene TRBJ2-1; TRBD1 matches 9 bases. Sequenced material: peripheral blood. This CDR3 is CSAPGQGLYNEQFF. The CDR3 DNA sequence: TGCAGCGCACCGGGACAGGGCCTCTACAATGAGCAGTTCTTC.